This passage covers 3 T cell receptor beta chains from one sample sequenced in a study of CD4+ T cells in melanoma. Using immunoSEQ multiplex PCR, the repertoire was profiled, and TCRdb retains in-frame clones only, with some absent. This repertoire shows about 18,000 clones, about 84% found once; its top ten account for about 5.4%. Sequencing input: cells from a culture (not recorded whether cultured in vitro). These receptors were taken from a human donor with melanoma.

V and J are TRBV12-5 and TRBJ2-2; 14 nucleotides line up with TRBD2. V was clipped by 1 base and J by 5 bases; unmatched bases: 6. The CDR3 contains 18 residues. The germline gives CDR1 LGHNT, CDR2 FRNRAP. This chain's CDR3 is CASGLGGLAGAWTGELFF. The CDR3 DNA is TGTGCTAGTGGTTTGGGGGGACTAGCGGGGGCGTGGACCGGGGAGCTGTTTTTT.

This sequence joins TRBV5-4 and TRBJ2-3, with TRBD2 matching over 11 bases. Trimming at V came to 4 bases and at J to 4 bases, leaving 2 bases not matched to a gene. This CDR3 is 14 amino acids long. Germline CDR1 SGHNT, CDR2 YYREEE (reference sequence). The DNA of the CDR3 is TGTGCCAGCAGCCTAGCGGGGGGATCAGATACGCAGTATTTT. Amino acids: CASSLAGGSDTQYF.

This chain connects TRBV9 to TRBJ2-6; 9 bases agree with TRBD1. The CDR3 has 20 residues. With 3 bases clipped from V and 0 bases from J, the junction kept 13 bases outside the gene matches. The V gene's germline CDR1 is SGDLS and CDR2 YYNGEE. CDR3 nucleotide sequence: TGTGCCAGCAGCGCGGACAGGGGAGGTGCTTTAAGCTCTGGGGCCAACGTCCTGACTTTC. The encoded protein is CASSADRGGALSSGANVLTF.